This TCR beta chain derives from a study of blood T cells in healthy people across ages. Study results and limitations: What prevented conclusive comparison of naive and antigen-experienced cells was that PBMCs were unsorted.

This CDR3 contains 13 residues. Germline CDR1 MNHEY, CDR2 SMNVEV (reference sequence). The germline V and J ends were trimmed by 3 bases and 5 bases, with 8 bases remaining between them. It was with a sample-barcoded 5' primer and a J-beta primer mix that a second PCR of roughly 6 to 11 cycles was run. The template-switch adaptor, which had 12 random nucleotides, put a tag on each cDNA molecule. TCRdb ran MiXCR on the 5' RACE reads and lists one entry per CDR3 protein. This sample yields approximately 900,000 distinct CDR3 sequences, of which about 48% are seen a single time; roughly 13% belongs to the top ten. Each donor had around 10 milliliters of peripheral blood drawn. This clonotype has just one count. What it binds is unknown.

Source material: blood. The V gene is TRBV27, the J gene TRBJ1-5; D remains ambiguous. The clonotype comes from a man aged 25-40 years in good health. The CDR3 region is CASSFRVDQPQHF. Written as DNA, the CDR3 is TGTGCCAGCAGTTTCCGGGTGGATCAGCCCCAGCATTTT.